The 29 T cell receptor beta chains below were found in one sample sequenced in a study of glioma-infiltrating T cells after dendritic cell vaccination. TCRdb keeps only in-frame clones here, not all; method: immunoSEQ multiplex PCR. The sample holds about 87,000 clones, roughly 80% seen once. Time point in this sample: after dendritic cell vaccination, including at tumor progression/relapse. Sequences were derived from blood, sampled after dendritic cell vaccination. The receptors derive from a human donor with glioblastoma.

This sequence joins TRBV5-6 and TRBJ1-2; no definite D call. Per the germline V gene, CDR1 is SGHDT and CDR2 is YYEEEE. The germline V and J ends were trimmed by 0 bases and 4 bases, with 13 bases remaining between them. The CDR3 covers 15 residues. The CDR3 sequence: CASSLAGAGSYGYTF. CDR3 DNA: TGTGCCAGCAGCTTGGCTGGAGCGGGAAGCTATGGCTACACCTTC.

In nucleotides, the CDR3 is TGTGCCAGCAGCTTAGAATCCCGTGAGCAGTTCTTC. Amino acid sequence: CASSLESREQFF. The chain carries TRBV7-2 and TRBJ2-1; D is undetermined. Germline CDR1 and CDR2: SGHTA and FQGNSA. V was shortened by 1 base and J by 9 bases, with 7 bases between the two germline ends. This CDR3 is 12 amino acids long. The whole variable domain, remainder taken from reference TRBV7-2 and TRBJ2-1, is GAGVSQSPSNKVTEKGKDVELRCDPISGHTALYWYRQSLGQGLEFLIYFQGNSAPDKSGLPSDRFSAERTGGSVSTLTIQRTQQEDSAVYLCASSLESREQFFGPGTRLTVL.

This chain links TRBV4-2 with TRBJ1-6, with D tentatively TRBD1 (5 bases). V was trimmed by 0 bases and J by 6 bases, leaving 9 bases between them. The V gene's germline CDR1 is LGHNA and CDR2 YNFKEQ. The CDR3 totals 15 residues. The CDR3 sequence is CASSQEGGGNSPLHF. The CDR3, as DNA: TGTGCCAGCAGCCAAGAGGGGGGGGGTAATTCACCCCTCCACTTT.

CDR3 DNA sequence: TGTGCCTGGAGGGCAGGGGCCACTGAAGCTTTCTTT. Protein sequence: CAWRAGATEAFF. V gene TRBV30 combines with J gene TRBJ1-1; D perhaps matches TRBD1 (6 bases). The CDR3 extends over 12 amino acids. Germline assignment: CDR1 GTSNPN and CDR2 SVGIG (reference sequence). V was cut by 3 bases and J by 4 bases, with 9 bases left in between.

DNA for the CDR3: TGTGCCAGCAGCTTCGCAGAGGAAGAGACCCAGTACTTC. Amino acids: CASSFAEEETQYF. The chain couples TRBV5-4 to TRBJ2-5; D is unresolved. The V end was cut by 2 bases, the J end by 3 bases, with 8 bases between. CDR1 is SGHNT and CDR2 is YYREEE in the germline V gene (reference sequence). The CDR3 runs to 13 residues.

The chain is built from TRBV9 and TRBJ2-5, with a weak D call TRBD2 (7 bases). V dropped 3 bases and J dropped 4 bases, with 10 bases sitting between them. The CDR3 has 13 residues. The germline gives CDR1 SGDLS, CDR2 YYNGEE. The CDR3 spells CASSGGGGETQYF. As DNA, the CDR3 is TGTGCCAGCAGCGGGGGGGGCGGAGAGACCCAGTACTTC.

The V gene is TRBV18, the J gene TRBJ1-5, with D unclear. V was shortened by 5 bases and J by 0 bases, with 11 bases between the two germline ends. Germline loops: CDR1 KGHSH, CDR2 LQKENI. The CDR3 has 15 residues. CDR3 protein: CASSSGLNSNQPQHF. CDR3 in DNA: TGTGCCAGCTCATCGGGGTTAAATAGCAATCAGCCCCAGCATTTT.

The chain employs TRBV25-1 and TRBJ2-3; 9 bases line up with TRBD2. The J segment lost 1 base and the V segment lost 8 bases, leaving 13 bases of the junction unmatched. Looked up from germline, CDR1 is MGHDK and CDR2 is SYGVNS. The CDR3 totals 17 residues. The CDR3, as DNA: TGTGCCAGCTCGAATCGCGGCGAGCGGGGGGGCACAGATACGCAGTATTTT. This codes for CASSNRGERGGTDTQYF.

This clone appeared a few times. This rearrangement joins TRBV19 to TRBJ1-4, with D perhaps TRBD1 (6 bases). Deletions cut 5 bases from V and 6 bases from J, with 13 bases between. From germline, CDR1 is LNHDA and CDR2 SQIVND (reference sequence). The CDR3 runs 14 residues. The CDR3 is CASSLNRVDEKLFF. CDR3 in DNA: TGTGCCAGTAGTCTCAACAGGGTAGATGAAAAACTGTTTTTT.

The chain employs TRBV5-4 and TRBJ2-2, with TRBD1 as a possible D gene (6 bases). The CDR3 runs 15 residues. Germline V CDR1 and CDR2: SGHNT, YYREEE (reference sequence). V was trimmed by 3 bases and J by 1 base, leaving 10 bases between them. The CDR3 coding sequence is TGTGCCAGCAGCTCCAGACAGGAGAACACCGGGGAGCTGTTTTTT. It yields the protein CASSSRQENTGELFF.

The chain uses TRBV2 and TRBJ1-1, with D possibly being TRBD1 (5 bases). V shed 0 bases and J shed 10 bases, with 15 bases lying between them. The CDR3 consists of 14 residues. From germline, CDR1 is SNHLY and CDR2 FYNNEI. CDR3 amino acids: CASSEALQGVGAFF. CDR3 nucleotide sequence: TGTGCCAGCAGTGAAGCGCTTCAGGGTGTAGGAGCTTTCTTT.

The DNA for the CDR3 is TGTGCCAGCAGCTTCGGGACAGGGAACTATGGCTACACCTTC. Protein product: CASSFGTGNYGYTF. The chain employs TRBV5-8 and TRBJ1-2; 9 bases map to TRBD1. Germline V gene data show CDR1 as SGHTS and CDR2 as YDEGEE. The CDR3 runs 14 residues. Germline trimming cut 2 bases from V and 2 bases from J; bases unmatched to any gene: 1.

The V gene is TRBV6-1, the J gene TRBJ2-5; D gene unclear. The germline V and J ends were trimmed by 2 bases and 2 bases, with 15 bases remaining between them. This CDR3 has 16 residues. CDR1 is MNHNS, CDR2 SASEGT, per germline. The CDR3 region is CASSENRNPSQETQYF. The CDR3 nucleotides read TGTGCCAGCAGTGAAAACAGAAATCCCTCTCAAGAGACCCAGTACTTC.

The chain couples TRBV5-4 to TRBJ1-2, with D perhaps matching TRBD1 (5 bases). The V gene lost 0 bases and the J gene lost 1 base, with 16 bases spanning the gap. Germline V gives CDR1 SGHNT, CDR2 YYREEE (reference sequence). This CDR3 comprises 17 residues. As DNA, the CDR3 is TGTGCCAGCAGCTTGGGGGGGGAGTCTTTTCTTAACTATGGCTACACCTTC. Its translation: CASSLGGESFLNYGYTF.

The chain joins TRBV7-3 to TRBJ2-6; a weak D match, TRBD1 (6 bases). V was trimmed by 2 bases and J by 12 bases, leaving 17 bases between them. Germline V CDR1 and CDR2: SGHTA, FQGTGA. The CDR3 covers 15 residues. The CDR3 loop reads CASSLADRRRGVLTF. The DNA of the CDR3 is TGTGCCAGCAGCTTAGCCGACAGGAGGCGCGGCGTCCTGACTTTC.

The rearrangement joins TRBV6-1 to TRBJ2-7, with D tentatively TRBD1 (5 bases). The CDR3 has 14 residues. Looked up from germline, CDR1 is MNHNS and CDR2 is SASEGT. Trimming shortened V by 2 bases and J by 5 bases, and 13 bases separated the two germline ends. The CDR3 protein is CASSENRLVNEQYF. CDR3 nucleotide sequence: TGTGCCAGCAGTGAAAACAGGTTAGTCAACGAGCAGTACTTC.

CDR3 coding DNA: TGTGCCAGCAGCCAGAGCCGGGACAGCGATCTCACGTCCTACGAGCAGTACTTC. As protein: CASSQSRDSDLTSYEQYF. The genes are TRBV4-2 and TRBJ2-7; 7 nucleotides agree with TRBD1. V trimming: 3 bases; J trimming: 1 base; junction bases outside the gene matches: 15. The CDR3 spans 18 residues. CDR1 LGHNA and CDR2 YNFKEQ come from the germline V gene.

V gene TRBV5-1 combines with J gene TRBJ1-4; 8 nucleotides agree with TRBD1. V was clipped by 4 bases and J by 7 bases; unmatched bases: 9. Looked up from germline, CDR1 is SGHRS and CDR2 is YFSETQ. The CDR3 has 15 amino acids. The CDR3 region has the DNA TGCGCCAGCAGCCCCACAGGGGGAGGTCGTGAAAAACTGTTTTTT. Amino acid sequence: CASSPTGGGREKLFF.

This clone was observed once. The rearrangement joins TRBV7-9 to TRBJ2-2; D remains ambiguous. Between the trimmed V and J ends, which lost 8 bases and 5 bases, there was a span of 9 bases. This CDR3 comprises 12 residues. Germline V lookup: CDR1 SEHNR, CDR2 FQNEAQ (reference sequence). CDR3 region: CASPTETGELFF. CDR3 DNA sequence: TGTGCCAGCCCTACGGAGACCGGGGAGCTGTTTTTT.

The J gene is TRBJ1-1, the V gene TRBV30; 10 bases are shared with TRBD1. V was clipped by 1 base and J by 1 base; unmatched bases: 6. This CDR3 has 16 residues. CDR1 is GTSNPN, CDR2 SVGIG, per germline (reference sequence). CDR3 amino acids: CAWSGSGTGANTEAFF. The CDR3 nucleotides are TGTGCCTGGAGTGGGTCTGGGACAGGGGCGAACACTGAAGCTTTCTTT.

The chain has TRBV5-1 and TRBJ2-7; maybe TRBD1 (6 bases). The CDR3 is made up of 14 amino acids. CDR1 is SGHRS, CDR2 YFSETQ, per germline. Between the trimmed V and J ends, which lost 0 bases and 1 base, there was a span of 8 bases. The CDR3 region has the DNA TGCGCCAGCAGCTTGGCCGGGACATCCTACGAGCAGTACTTC. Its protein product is CASSLAGTSYEQYF.

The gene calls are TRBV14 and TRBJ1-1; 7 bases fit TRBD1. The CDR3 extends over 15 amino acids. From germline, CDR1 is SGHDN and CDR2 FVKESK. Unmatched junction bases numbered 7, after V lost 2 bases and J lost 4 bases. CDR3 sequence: CASSQLQGKGTEAFF. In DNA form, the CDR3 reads TGTGCCAGCAGCCAATTACAGGGGAAAGGCACTGAAGCTTTCTTT.

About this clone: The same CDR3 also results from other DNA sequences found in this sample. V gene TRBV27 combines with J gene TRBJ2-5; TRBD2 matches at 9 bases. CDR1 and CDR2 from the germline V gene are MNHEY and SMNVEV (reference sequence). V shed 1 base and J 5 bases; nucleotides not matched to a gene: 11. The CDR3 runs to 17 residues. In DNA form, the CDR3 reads TGTGCCAGCAGTTTATTAGCGGGGGCACGCAACCTGGAGACCCAGTACTTC. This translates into CASSLLAGARNLETQYF.

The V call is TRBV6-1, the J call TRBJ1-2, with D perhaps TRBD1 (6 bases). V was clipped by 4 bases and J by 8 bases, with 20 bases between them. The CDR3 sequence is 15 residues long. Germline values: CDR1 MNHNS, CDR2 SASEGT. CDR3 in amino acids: CASSVVRDTLTGYTF. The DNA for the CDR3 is TGTGCCAGCAGTGTCGTCCGGGACACGCTAACCGGCTACACCTTC.

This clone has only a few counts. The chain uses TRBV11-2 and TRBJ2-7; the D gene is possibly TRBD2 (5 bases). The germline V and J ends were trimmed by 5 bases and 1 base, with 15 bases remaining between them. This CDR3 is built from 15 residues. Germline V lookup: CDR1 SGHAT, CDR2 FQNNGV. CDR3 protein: CASSRAAGPSYEQYF. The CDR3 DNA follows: TGTGCCAGCAGCCGAGCGGCGGGTCCGTCCTACGAGCAGTACTTC.

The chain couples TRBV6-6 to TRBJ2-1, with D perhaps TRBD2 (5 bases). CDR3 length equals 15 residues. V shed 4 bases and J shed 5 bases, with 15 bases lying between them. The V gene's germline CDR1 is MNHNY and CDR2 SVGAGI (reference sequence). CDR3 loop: CASSSAGRRNNEQFF. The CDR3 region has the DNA TGTGCCAGCAGTTCTGCGGGTAGACGAAACAATGAGCAGTTCTTC.

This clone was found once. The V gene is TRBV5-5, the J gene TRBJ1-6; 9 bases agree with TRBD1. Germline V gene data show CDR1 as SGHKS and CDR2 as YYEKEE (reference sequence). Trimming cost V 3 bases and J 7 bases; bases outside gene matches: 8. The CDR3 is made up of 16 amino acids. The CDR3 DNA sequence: TGTGCCAGCAGCTATCTTTCTGGGACAGGGAATTCACCCCTCCACTTT. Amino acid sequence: CASSYLSGTGNSPLHF.

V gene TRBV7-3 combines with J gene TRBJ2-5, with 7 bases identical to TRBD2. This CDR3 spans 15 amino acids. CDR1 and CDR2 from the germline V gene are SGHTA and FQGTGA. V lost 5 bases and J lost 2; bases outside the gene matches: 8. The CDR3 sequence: CASSPGTTTQETQYF. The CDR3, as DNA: TGTGCCAGCAGCCCAGGGACTACGACACAAGAGACCCAGTACTTC.

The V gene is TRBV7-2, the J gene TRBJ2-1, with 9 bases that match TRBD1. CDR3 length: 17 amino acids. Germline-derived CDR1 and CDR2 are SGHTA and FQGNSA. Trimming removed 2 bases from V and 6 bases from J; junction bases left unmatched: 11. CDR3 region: CASSLTGGAINLNEQFF. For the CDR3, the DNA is TGTGCCAGCAGCTTAACAGGGGGCGCAATTAACCTCAATGAGCAGTTCTTC.